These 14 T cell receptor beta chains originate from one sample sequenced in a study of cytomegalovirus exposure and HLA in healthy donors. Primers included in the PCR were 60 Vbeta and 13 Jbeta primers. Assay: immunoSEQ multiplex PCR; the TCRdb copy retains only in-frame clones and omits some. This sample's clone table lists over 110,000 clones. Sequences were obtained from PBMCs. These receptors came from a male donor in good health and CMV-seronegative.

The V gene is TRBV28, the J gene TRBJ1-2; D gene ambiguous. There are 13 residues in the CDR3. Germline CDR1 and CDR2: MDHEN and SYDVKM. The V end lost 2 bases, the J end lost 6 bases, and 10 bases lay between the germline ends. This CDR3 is CASSLQAGDGYTF. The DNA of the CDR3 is TGTGCCAGCAGTTTACAGGCAGGCGATGGCTACACCTTC.

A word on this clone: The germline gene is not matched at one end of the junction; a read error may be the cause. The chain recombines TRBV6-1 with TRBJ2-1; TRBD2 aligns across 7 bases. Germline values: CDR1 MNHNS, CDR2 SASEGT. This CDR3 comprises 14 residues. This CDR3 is CAGRWEGPYNEQFF. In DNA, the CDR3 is TGTGCCGGCAGATGGGAGGGCCCCTACAATGAGCAGTTCTTC.

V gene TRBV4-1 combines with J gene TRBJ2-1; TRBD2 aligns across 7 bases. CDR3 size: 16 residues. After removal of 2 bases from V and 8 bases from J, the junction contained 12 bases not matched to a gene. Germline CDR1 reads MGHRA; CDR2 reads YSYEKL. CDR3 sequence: CASSQSLAAVRDEQFF. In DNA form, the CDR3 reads TGCGCCAGCAGCCAATCTCTAGCGGCGGTACGCGATGAGCAGTTCTTC.

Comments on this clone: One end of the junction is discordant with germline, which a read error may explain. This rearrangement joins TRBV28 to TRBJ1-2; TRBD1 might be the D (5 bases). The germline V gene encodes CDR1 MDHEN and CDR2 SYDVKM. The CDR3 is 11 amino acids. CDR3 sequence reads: CASSMNSRANF. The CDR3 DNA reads TGTGCCAGCAGTATGAACAGCAGGGCTAACTTC.

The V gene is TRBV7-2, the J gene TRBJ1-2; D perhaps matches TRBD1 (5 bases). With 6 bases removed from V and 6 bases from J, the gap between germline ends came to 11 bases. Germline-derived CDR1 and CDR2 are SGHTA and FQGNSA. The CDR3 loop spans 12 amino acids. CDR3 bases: TGTGCCAGCAGTGGGGGGGTCGATGGCTACACCTTC. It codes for CASSGGVDGYTF.

The CDR3, as DNA: TGTGCCAGCAGCCGCGGACAGGGGGCGCGGGAGCAGTACTTC. It encodes CASSRGQGAREQYF. The chain employs TRBV6-6 and TRBJ2-7, with 11 positions matching TRBD1. Germline V gene data show CDR1 as MNHNY and CDR2 as SVGAGI (reference sequence). V dropped 6 bases and J dropped 7; count of bases not matched to a gene: 8. The CDR3 consists of 14 residues.

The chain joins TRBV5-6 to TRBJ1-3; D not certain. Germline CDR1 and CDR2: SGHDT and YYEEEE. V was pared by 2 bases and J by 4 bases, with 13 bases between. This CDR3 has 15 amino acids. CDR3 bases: TGTGCCAGCAGCTTTGGGCAGCCGTGGGGAAACACCATATATTTT. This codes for CASSFGQPWGNTIYF.

CDR3 sequence: CASSLQGTYGYTF. DNA of the CDR3: TGTGCCAGCAGCTTACAGGGGACCTATGGCTACACCTTC. The chain joins TRBV6-5 to TRBJ1-2; 7 bases fit TRBD1. J gave up 4 bases and V 6 bases, and 5 bases lay outside the gene matches. CDR3 size: 13 residues. Germline CDR1 MNHEY, CDR2 SVGAGI.

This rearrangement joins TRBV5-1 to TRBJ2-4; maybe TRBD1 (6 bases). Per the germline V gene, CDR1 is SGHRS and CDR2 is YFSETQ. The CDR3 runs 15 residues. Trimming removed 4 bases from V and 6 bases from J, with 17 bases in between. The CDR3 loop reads CASSGGSFGGNIQYF. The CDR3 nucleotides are TGCGCCAGCAGCGGGGGCTCTTTTGGGGGAAACATTCAGTACTTC. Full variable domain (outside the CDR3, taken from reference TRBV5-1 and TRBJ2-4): KAGVTQTPRYLIKTRGQQVTLSCSPISGHRSVSWYQQTPGQGLQFLFEYFSETQRNKGNFPGRFSGRQFSNSRSEMNVSTLELGDSALYLCASSGGSFGGNIQYFGAGTRLSVL.

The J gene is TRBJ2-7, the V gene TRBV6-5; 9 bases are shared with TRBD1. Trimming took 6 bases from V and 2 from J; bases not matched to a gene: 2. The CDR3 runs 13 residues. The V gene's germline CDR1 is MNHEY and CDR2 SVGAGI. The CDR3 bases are TGTGCCAGCAGGGGGACAGGGACCTACGAGCAGTACTTC. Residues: CASRGTGTYEQYF.

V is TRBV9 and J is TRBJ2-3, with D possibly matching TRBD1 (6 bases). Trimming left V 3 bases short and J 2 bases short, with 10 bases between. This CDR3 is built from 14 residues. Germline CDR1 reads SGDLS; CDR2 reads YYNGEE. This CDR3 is CASSAQGTTDTQYF. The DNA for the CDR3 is TGTGCCAGCAGCGCTCAGGGGACCACAGATACGCAGTATTTT. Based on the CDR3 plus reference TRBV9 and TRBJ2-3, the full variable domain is DSGVTQTPKHLITATGQRVTLRCSPRSGDLSVYWYQQSLDQGLQFLIQYYNGEERAKGNILERFSAQQFPDLHSELNLSSLELGDSALYFCASSAQGTTDTQYFGPGTRLTVL.

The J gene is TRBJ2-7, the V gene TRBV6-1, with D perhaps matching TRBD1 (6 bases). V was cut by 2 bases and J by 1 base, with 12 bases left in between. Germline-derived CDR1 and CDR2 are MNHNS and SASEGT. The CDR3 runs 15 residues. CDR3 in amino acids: CASSEISDSSYEQYF. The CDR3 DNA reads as TGTGCCAGCAGTGAAATATCGGACAGTTCCTACGAGCAGTACTTC.

In nucleotides, the CDR3 is TGCGCCAGCAGCCAAGATGAGGGGGCGCGGAATACGCAGTATTTT. The encoded protein is CASSQDEGARNTQYF. The rearrangement uses TRBV4-3 and TRBJ2-3; 7 bases match TRBD1. The CDR3 runs 15 residues. Trimming took 0 bases from V and 7 from J; bases not matched to a gene: 7. Germline loops: CDR1 LGHNA, CDR2 YSLEER.

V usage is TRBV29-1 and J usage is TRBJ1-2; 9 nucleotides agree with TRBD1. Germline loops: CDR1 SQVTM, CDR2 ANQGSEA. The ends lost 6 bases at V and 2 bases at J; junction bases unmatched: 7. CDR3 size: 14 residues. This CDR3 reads CSVSTGGANYGYTF. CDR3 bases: TGCAGCGTATCCACAGGGGGCGCGAACTATGGCTACACCTTC. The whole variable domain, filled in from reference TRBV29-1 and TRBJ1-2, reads SAVISQKPSRDICQRGTSLTIQCQVDSQVTMMFWYRQQPGQSLTLIATANQGSEATYESGFVIDKFPISRPNLTFSTLTVSNMSPEDSSIYLCSVSTGGANYGYTFGSGTRLTVV.